The clone carrying this TCR beta chain has ten or more counts. The antigen is not known. The sample belongs to a study of neurological immune-mediated disorders. As for the cDNA, it was generated by 5'RACE with 10-nucleotide random UMIs. Each CDR3 protein gets one entry after TCRdb re-called the 5' RACE reads with MiXCR. The table records some 16,000 distinct CDR3 sequences, roughly 9% of them present only once. Regarding the study as a whole: Healthy controls had more TCR clonal expansion than multiple sclerosis, which showed the least, whereas HTLV-1-associated myelopathy showed the most.

The CDR3 sequence is 13 residues long. The germline V gene encodes CDR1 SQVTM and CDR2 ANQGSEA. Trimming took off 3 bases at V and 2 bases at J, with 11 bases between the two ends. Healthy controls comprised blood bank volunteers in Maryland, USA. Sorted libraries were made with some 1 million CD4+ or CD8+ T cells. The material sequenced was CD8+ T cells from blood. This clonotype was obtained from a man in his fifties or sixties in good health. The V and J genes are TRBV29-1 and TRBJ2-7; TRBD1 or TRBD2 may be the D gene (5 bases each). CDR3 nucleotide sequence: TGCAGCGTTGACGGGACGTACCCCTACGAGCAGTACTTC. Amino acids: CSVDGTYPYEQYF.